The sequence of this T cell receptor (beta chain) was determined in a study of beta chain features in type 1 diabetes (dated 2018 in TCRdb). A note on the overall study: No differences in mean age, gender distribution, total cell number or subset yield were found between patients and healthy donors. In the study, recently diagnosed type 1 diabetes patients and matched healthy donors were compared on the TCRB repertoires of their sorted circulating CD4+ T cell subsets. Naive and central memory subsets were obtained from all 30 or so donors, but regulatory and stem cell-like memory subsets were isolated from only 8 patients and roughly 8 healthy donors. A total of some 110 million sorted cells were examined across all samples, and a strong correlation was observed between cell number per subset and RNA yield. The paper's findings and limits, for the study overall: Type 1 diabetes patients showed a moderate but significant shortening of TCRB CDR3 length in all four CD4+ subsets. Fewer insertions and more nucleotide deletions at VDJ recombination sites were observed in patients with type 1 diabetes, implying thymic rearrangement abnormalities. Because cDNA rather than genomic DNA was sequenced, highly expressing activated cells could have been over-represented, although no difference in activation and CD3 levels was found between groups. Only small numbers of individuals were included in the HLA sub-analyses, which left unresolved whether HLA type had any influence on TCRB rearrangement. The naive, central memory and regulatory TCRB repertoires appeared to resemble one another more closely among patients than among healthy donors. Shorter templates might have been favored by PCR, but patient and control samples were amplified and corrected together, so both groups would have been affected equally by any skew.

As regards this clone: Its antigen remains unidentified. No qualities accompany the bases; no much larger clone lies one base away.

The High Capacity cDNA Reverse Transcription Kit was used to reverse transcribe all of the isolated RNA, meaning that expressed TCRB transcripts were what got sequenced. Deep immunoSEQ sequencing was performed on naive, central memory and regulatory T cell samples, with an average of around 3.4 million total reads per sample. After sorted cells were lysed in RLT buffer, RNA was extracted with DNase-treated RNeasy Micro or Mini kits, with the choice depending on cell number. To prevent cross-contamination, each cell subset was processed individually, whereas patient and healthy donor samples were processed jointly. The immunoSEQ multiplex PCR was used to amplify TCRB sequences from cDNA, yielding 87-bp fragments that span the CDR3 region. Sequencing of the amplicons was done on the Illumina HiSeq platform. As for the authors' bioinformatics: PCR bias was computationally corrected using synthetic template baselines, reads within Hamming distance 2 were collapsed, and singletons that could not be merged were discarded. By aligning reads against IMGT, V, D and J genes, CDR3 length, and insertions or deletions at six rearrangement sites were assigned. Clonotype counts were normalized to sorted cell number within each subset before computing true diversity and Gini coefficients with the tcR R package. The overlap coefficient, calculated on TCRB nucleotide sequences, was used to measure repertoire sharing. As stored in TCRdb, this immuneACCESS dataset retains in-frame rearrangements with V and J assigned. A fraction of the clones does not appear; measured against another copy, unresolved V genes explain less than half of the discrepancy, and the remainder lacks a known reason. V, J and clone size are those of that table, while D and trimming were read from the DNA. The sample data list about 160,000 clones, and around 7.8% of these were observed just once. Around 0.9% of the sample is held by the ten biggest clonotypes.

From each donor, a single peripheral blood sample of about 100 mL on average was drawn into heparinised tubes. A BD FACSAria II and a panel including CD45RO, CCR7, CD25, CD127, CD95 and CD27 were used to sort naive, central memory, regulatory and stem cell-like memory CD4+ T cells. Purity was above 95% for every sorted population. PBMCs were isolated immediately by Lymphoprep density gradient centrifugation and stained directly without culture. So that batch effects would be minimized, each experiment stained and sorted samples in pairs, pairing one healthy donor with one patient. The V end gives up 4 bases and the J end 7 bases, leaving 6 bases in the junction not matched to a gene. The cysteine opens and the phenylalanine closes a CDR3 of 14 amino acids. CDR3 DNA only is kept here, 42 bases in frame from base 1.

Recombination linked TRBV5-7 to TRBJ1-2, and TRBD1 matches 11 of the central bases. TRBV5-7 is designated an ORF whose function remains uncertain. The source of this sequence is a woman between 35 and 50 years old with type 1 diabetes. The sample was central memory CD4+ T cells from blood. The DNA is as follows: TGTGCCAGCAGCGGGGACAGGGGGAACCTTGGCTACACCTTC. Translated, it gives CASSGDRGNLGYTF.